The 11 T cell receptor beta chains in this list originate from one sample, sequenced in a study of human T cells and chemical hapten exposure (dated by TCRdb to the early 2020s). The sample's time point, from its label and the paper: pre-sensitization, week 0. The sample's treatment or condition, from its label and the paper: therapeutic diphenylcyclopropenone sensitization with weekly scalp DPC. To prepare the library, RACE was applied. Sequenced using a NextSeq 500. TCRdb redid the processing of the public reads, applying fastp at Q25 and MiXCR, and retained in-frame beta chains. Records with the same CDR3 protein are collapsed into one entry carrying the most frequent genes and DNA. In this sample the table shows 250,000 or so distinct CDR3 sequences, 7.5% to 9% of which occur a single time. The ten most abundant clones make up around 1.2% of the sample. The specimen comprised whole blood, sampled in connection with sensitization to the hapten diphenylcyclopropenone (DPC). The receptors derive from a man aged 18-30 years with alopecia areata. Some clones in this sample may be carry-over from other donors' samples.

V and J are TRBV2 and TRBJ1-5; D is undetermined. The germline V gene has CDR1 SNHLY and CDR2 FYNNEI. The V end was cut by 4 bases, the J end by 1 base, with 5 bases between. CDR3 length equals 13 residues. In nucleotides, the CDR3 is TGTGCCAGCAGTGCTCACAGCAATCAGCCCCAGCATTTT. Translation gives CASSAHSNQPQHF.

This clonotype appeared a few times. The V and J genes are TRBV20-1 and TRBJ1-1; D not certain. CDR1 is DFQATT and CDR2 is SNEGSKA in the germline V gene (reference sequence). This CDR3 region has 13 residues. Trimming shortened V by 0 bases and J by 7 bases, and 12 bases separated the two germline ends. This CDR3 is CSARDRTFLEAFF. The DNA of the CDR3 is TGCAGTGCTAGAGATCGAACATTCCTTGAAGCTTTCTTT.

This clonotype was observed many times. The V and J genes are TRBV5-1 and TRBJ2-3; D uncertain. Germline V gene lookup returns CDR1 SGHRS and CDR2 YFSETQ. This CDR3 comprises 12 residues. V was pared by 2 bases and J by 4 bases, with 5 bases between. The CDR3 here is CASSFGSDTQYF. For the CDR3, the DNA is TGCGCCAGCAGCTTCGGTTCAGATACGCAGTATTTT.

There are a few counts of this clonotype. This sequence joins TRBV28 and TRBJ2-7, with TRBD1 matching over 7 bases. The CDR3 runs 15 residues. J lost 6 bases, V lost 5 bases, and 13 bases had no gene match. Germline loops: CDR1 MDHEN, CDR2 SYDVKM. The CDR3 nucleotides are TGTGCCAGCAGTCCACTAGGACAGGAGAAGGGCGAGCAGTACTTC. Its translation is CASSPLGQEKGEQYF.

The CDR3 here is CASSPSDSYGYTF. In nucleotides, the CDR3 is TGTGCCAGCAGCCCATCGGACAGCTATGGCTACACCTTC. The V and J genes are TRBV7-6 and TRBJ1-2; possibly TRBD1 for D (6 bases). V was pared by 5 bases and J by 4 bases, with 11 bases between. The germline V gene has CDR1 SGHVS and CDR2 FNYEAQ. CDR3 length: 13 residues.

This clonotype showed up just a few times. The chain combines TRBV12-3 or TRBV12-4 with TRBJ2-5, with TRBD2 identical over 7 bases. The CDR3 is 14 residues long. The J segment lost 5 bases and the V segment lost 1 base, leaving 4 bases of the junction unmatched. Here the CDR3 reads CASSLGGGSETQYF. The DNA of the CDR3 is TGTGCCAGCAGTTTAGGGGGGGGAAGCGAGACCCAGTACTTC.

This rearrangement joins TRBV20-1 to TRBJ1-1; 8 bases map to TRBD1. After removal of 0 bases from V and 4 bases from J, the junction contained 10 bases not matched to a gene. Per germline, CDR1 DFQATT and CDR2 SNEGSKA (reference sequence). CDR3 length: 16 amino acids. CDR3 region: CSARDPGQGGFTEAFF. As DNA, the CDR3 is TGCAGTGCTAGAGATCCCGGACAGGGAGGCTTCACTGAAGCTTTCTTT.

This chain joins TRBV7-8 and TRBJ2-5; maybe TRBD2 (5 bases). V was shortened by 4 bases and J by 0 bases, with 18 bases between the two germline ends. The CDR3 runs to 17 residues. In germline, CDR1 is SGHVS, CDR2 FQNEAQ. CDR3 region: CASSWARRIPNQETQYF. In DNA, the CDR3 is TGTGCCAGCAGCTGGGCGCGGAGGATCCCAAACCAAGAGACCCAGTACTTC.

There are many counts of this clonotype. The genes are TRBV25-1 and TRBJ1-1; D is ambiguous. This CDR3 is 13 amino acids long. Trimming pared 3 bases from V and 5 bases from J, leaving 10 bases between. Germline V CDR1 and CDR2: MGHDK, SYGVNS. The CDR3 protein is CASSDYRDTEAFF. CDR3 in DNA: TGTGCCAGCAGTGATTACCGTGATACTGAAGCTTTCTTT.

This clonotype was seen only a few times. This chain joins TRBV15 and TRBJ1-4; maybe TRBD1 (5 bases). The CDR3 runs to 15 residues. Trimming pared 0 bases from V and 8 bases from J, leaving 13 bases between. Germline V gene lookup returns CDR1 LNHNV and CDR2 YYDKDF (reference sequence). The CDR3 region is CATSRDTTGREKLFF. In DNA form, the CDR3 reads TGTGCCACCAGCAGAGATACAACGGGGCGGGAAAAACTGTTTTTT.

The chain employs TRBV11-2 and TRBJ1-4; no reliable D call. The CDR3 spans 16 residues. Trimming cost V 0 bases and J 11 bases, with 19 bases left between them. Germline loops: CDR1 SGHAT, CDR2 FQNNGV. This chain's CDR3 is CASSLDVRARLGKLFF. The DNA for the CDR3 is TGTGCCAGCAGCTTAGATGTCAGAGCCCGACTCGGGAAACTGTTTTTT.